Shown below are 2 T cell receptor beta chains from a single sample sequenced in a study of T cell responses to AZD1222 COVID-19 vaccine. TCRdb's copy holds only in-frame clones and misses some; the assay was immunoSEQ multiplex PCR. The sample has 100,000 or so clones; roughly 84% are singletons. Sequencing was performed on peripheral blood, taken on day 0 of AZD1222 vaccination. These receptors were taken from an adult in good health.

This rearrangement joins TRBV3-1 (or the pseudogene TRBV3-2) to TRBJ2-6; D call uncertain. V was pared by 7 bases and J by 4 bases, with 8 bases between. Per the germline V gene, CDR1 is LGHDT and CDR2 is YNNKEL (reference sequence). This CDR3 is 13 amino acids long. CDR3 nucleotides: TGTGCCAGCAATCCACCCGGGGCCAACGTCCTGACTTTC. Translated: CASNPPGANVLTF.

The CDR3: CASRGTSGSLNEQFF. The CDR3, as DNA: TGTGCCAGCAGGGGGACTAGCGGGAGTCTCAATGAGCAGTTCTTC. The chain combines TRBV7-2 with TRBJ2-1, with 14 bases lining up with TRBD2. J lost 6 bases, V lost 6 bases, and 4 bases had no gene match. This CDR3 has 15 amino acids. Germline lookup yields CDR1 SGHTA and CDR2 FQGNSA.